Shown below are 27 T cell receptor beta chains from a single sample sequenced in a study of blood T cell repertoires in COVID-19. Profiled with immunoSEQ multiplex PCR; TCRdb holds only in-frame clones, not every one. The repertoire holds 95,000 to 110,000 clones, with around 90% as singletons. The sample was peripheral blood. The receptors come from a human donor in a cohort sampled during active COVID-19.

The chain is built from TRBV7-9 and TRBJ1-1, with a weak D call TRBD1 (5 bases). CDR3 length: 13 amino acids. Trimming removed 0 bases at V and 11 bases at J, with 13 bases between. Germline lookup yields CDR1 SEHNR and CDR2 FQNEAQ (reference sequence). The CDR3 loop reads CASSLAMERQAFF. Here the CDR3 DNA reads TGTGCCAGCAGCTTAGCGATGGAACGACAGGCTTTCTTT.

The rearrangement links TRBV28 to TRBJ2-7; TRBD1 matches 8 bases. J lost 4 bases, V lost 10 bases, and 12 bases had no gene match. The length of the CDR3 is 14 residues. The germline V gene has CDR1 MDHEN and CDR2 SYDVKM. In nucleotides, the CDR3 is TGTGCCACCCACAGGGGGTTGGTCCCTTACGAGCAGTACTTC. It is translated as CATHRGLVPYEQYF.

The gene calls are TRBV24-1 and TRBJ1-5; 11 nucleotides line up with TRBD1. The CDR3 totals 14 residues. Germline V gene lookup returns CDR1 KGHDR and CDR2 SFDVKD. Unmatched junction bases numbered 5, after V lost 9 bases and J lost 5 bases. The CDR3 reads CATSGTGGDQPQHF. The CDR3 nucleotides read TGTGCCACCTCGGGGACAGGGGGTGATCAGCCCCAGCATTTT.

V usage is TRBV6-7 and J usage is TRBJ2-7; TRBD1 matches 8 bases. TRBV6-7 qualifies as an ORF whose function is uncertain. The length of the CDR3 is 15 residues. Losses at the gene ends were 5 bases for V and 2 bases for J; bases not matched to a gene: 8. The CDR3 region has the DNA TGTGCCAGCAGTCCCCCGGACAGGGAGCCCTACGAGCAGTACTTC. The encoded protein is CASSPPDREPYEQYF.

The chain combines TRBV27 with TRBJ2-5; TRBD2 matches 15 bases. This CDR3 has 15 amino acids. Germline values: CDR1 MNHEY, CDR2 SMNVEV (reference sequence). The V gene end was trimmed by 10 bases and the J gene end by 5 bases; junction bases not matched to a gene: 8. DNA for the CDR3: TGTGCCACTCCCGGGACTAGCGGGGGGCAGGAGACCCAGTACTTC. It yields the protein CATPGTSGGQETQYF.

The gene calls are TRBV19 and TRBJ2-7; 16 bases are shared with TRBD2. The CDR3 consists of 19 residues. V was clipped by 5 bases and J by 5 bases; unmatched bases: 15. CDR1 LNHDA and CDR2 SQIVND come from the germline V gene (reference sequence). The CDR3 coding sequence is TGTGCCAGTAGTTCTCCTCGGGGGACTAGCGGGAGGGCCGGAGACGAGCAGTACTTC. Amino acid sequence: CASSSPRGTSGRAGDEQYF.

A few counts support this clone. The CDR3 nucleotides are TGTGCCAGTAGCCGCGTTTTAGGGGCTAGCAATCAGCCCCAGCATTTT. Encoded protein: CASSRVLGASNQPQHF. The chain links TRBV19 to TRBJ1-5, with D possibly matching TRBD1 (5 bases). CDR1 is LNHDA, CDR2 SQIVND, per germline (reference sequence). The CDR3 is 16 residues long. V lost 6 bases and J lost 0, with 15 bases in between.

The chain combines TRBV30 with TRBJ2-5; D may be TRBD1 (6 bases). The V end was cut by 2 bases, the J end by 4 bases, with 17 bases between. The germline V gene has CDR1 GTSNPN and CDR2 SVGIG (reference sequence). This CDR3 has 15 amino acids. CDR3 bases: TGTGCCTGGAGTCACGGGACACCCGGACGAGAGACCCAGTACTTC. It translates to CAWSHGTPGRETQYF.

Turning to this clone: The sample has other DNA sequences that encode this CDR3 too. V usage is TRBV6-5 and J usage is TRBJ2-2; D gene ambiguous. V lost 2 bases and J lost 4, with 5 bases in between. This CDR3 is 13 amino acids long. CDR1 is MNHEY and CDR2 is SVGAGI in the germline V gene. CDR3 DNA sequence: TGTGCCAGCAGTTACCTCGTCACCGGGGAGCTGTTTTTT. It translates to CASSYLVTGELFF.

The chain couples TRBV4-3 to TRBJ2-7; 12 positions match TRBD1. The J segment lost 7 bases and the V segment lost 1 base, leaving 14 bases of the junction unmatched. The CDR3 contains 18 residues. CDR1 and CDR2 from the germline V gene are LGHNA and YSLEER. The CDR3 reads CASSQAPPGTGGSGEQYF. The CDR3 DNA reads TGCGCCAGCAGCCAAGCCCCCCCCGGGACAGGGGGCTCGGGAGAGCAGTACTTC.

The chain recombines TRBV4-1 with TRBJ2-5, with TRBD1 as a possible D gene (6 bases). Germline V gene sequence: CDR1 MGHRA, CDR2 YSYEKL. The ends were cut back, 0 bases at V and 3 bases at J, with 8 bases in the middle. The CDR3 is 14 residues long. DNA for the CDR3: TGCGCCAGCAGCCAAGAGCCAGGGGAAGAGACCCAGTACTTC. Residues: CASSQEPGEETQYF.

This chain uses TRBV18 with TRBJ2-3; possible D gene TRBD2, 6 bases. The CDR3 has 16 residues. Trimming shortened V by 2 bases and J by 0 bases, and 12 bases separated the two germline ends. Germline V gene sequence: CDR1 KGHSH, CDR2 LQKENI. CDR3 nucleotide sequence: TGTGCCAGCTCACCAACCCTAGCGACTAGCACAGATACGCAGTATTTT. Its protein is CASSPTLATSTDTQYF. Based on the CDR3 plus reference TRBV18 and TRBJ2-3, the full variable domain is NAGVMQNPRHLVRRRGQEARLRCSPMKGHSHVYWYRQLPEEGLKFMVYLQKENIIDESGMPKERFSAEFPKEGPSILRIQQVVRGDSAAYFCASSPTLATSTDTQYFGPGTRLTVL.

The CDR3 loop is CASSIREGPQHF. Written as DNA, the CDR3 is TGTGCCAGTAGTATACGAGAGGGGCCCCAGCATTTT. The chain carries TRBV19 and TRBJ1-5, with D hard to call. Germline V CDR1 and CDR2: LNHDA, SQIVND (reference sequence). V was cut by 2 bases and J by 9 bases, with 8 bases left in between. This CDR3 region has 12 residues. Drawing the rest from reference TRBV19 and TRBJ1-5, the complete variable domain is DGGITQSPKYLFRKEGQNVTLSCEQNLNHDAMYWYRQDPGQGLRLIYYSQIVNDFQKGDIAEGYSVSREKKESFPLTVTSAQKNPTAFYLCASSIREGPQHFGDGTRLSIL.

The rearrangement links TRBV28 to TRBJ1-1, with TRBD1 matching over 7 bases. This CDR3 has 16 amino acids. V gave up 6 bases and J gave up 2 bases; unmatched junction bases: 12. Germline assignment: CDR1 MDHEN and CDR2 SYDVKM. CDR3 protein: CASRDYPGTANTEAFF. Here the CDR3 DNA reads TGTGCCAGCAGGGATTACCCCGGGACAGCAAACACTGAAGCTTTCTTT.

This clone was detected once. This chain joins TRBV2 and TRBJ1-5, with D hard to call. In germline, CDR1 is SNHLY, CDR2 FYNNEI. This CDR3 has 13 amino acids. The V end was cut by 11 bases, the J end by 6 bases, with 17 bases between. The CDR3 loop is CAGGVLMGQPQHF. The CDR3 bases are TGTGCCGGCGGCGTCCTTATGGGTCAGCCCCAGCATTTT.

This sequence joins TRBV6-5 and TRBJ2-1; 7 bases fit TRBD1. The CDR3 spans 13 residues. Germline lookup yields CDR1 MNHEY and CDR2 SVGAGI. V shed 5 bases and J 11 bases; nucleotides not matched to a gene: 9. CDR3 nucleotides: TGTGCCAGCAGTACACTGGGACAGCCGAAGCAGTTCTTC. Protein sequence: CASSTLGQPKQFF.

The V and J genes are TRBV6-5 and TRBJ2-2; 9 nucleotides match TRBD2. The CDR3 spans 14 residues. Germline CDR1 reads MNHEY; CDR2 reads SVGAGI. V shed 6 bases, J shed 3 bases, and the junction held 2 bases outside the gene matches. Here the CDR3 DNA reads TGTGCCAGCAGATTAGCGGGAGACACCGGGGAGCTGTTTTTT. This codes for CASRLAGDTGELFF.

The V gene is TRBV27, the J gene TRBJ2-7; 11 nucleotides line up with TRBD2. V was clipped by 2 bases and J by 6 bases; unmatched bases: 6. The germline gives CDR1 MNHEY, CDR2 SMNVEV (reference sequence). This CDR3 region has 15 residues. The CDR3 region has the DNA TGTGCCAGCAGTTTAATTGGGACTAGCGGAGGCGAGCAGTACTTC. Protein: CASSLIGTSGGEQYF.

The chain is built from TRBV6-4 and TRBJ1-2, with a weak D call TRBD1 (6 bases). V lost 6 bases and J lost 8, with 16 bases in between. Germline CDR1 MRHNA, CDR2 SNTAGT. This CDR3 region has 13 residues. The CDR3 spells CASRAQGSGGYTF. Written as DNA, the CDR3 is TGTGCCAGCAGGGCACAGGGTTCTGGCGGCTACACCTTC.

The rearrangement uses TRBV13 and TRBJ2-1, with D unclear. This CDR3 spans 20 amino acids. V was clipped by 4 bases and J by 0 bases, with 25 bases between them. Germline loops: CDR1 PRHDT, CDR2 FYEKMQ (reference sequence). The chain's CDR3 is CASSSARRIDTSRSYNEQFF. The CDR3 bases are TGTGCCAGCAGCTCAGCCCGAAGAATAGACACGTCCCGCTCCTACAATGAGCAGTTCTTC.

The J gene is TRBJ2-3, the V gene TRBV28, with a tentative D call TRBD1 (6 bases). Deletions cut 2 bases from V and 4 bases from J, with 7 bases between. The CDR3 length is 13 residues. Germline loops: CDR1 MDHEN, CDR2 SYDVKM. The CDR3 DNA reads as TGTGCCAGCAGTTTAACAGGGCCAGATACGCAGTATTTT. Encoded protein: CASSLTGPDTQYF.

The CDR3 region has the DNA TGTGCCAGCAGCTTAGCGGGGGACCAGGGGGAGAATAGCAATCAGCCCCAGCATTTT. This gives the protein CASSLAGDQGENSNQPQHF. The chain employs TRBV7-6 and TRBJ1-5; 7 positions match TRBD1. The CDR3 loop spans 19 amino acids. Germline CDR1 reads SGHVS; CDR2 reads FNYEAQ. Trimming at V came to 0 bases and at J to 0 bases, leaving 11 bases not matched to a gene. Looking up the rest from reference TRBV7-6 and TRBJ1-5 gives the full variable domain: GAGVSQSPRYKVTKRGQDVALRCDPISGHVSLYWYRQALGQGPEFLTYFNYEAQQDKSGLPNDRFSAERPEGSISTLTIQRTEQRDSAMYRCASSLAGDQGENSNQPQHFGDGTRLSIL.

The chain recombines TRBV25-1 with TRBJ2-3; TRBD1 aligns across 7 bases. The length of the CDR3 is 16 residues. V was pared by 0 bases and J by 4 bases, with 7 bases of the junction left unmatched. Germline values: CDR1 MGHDK, CDR2 SYGVNS. Here the CDR3 reads CASSEYETGLADTQYF. The CDR3 nucleotides are TGTGCCAGCAGTGAATATGAGACAGGGTTGGCAGATACGCAGTATTTT.

The chain joins TRBV30 to TRBJ2-5; TRBD1 aligns across 10 bases. Germline loops: CDR1 GTSNPN, CDR2 SVGIG (reference sequence). The CDR3 consists of 15 residues. J was trimmed by 5 bases and V by 4 bases; bases with no gene match: 10. The DNA of the CDR3 is TGTGCCTGGACCCGCGGGACAGGGGAGGTGGAGACCCAGTACTTC. The encoded protein is CAWTRGTGEVETQYF.

This chain connects TRBV5-1 to TRBJ2-5, with 8 bases that match TRBD1. The CDR3 totals 13 residues. The germline V gene has CDR1 SGHRS and CDR2 YFSETQ. V gave up 4 bases and J gave up 5 bases; unmatched junction bases: 4. Here the CDR3 DNA reads TGCGCCAGCAGCCAGGACAGGGTGGAGACCCAGTACTTC. Translating it yields CASSQDRVETQYF.

The gene calls are TRBV18 and TRBJ2-2, with D perhaps TRBD2 (6 bases). This CDR3 is 15 amino acids long. V lost 3 bases, J lost 6 bases, and 14 bases lay in between. Germline CDR1 and CDR2: KGHSH and LQKENI. The CDR3 here is CASSPAGLRAGELFF. Here the CDR3 DNA reads TGTGCCAGCTCACCCGCCGGACTACGGGCCGGGGAGCTGTTTTTT.

The chain's CDR3 is CATSDPNRGGSYNEQFF. In nucleotides, the CDR3 is TGTGCCACCAGTGATCCCAATCGGGGGGGCTCCTACAATGAGCAGTTCTTC. The chain recombines TRBV24-1 with TRBJ2-1, with 8 bases fitting TRBD2. This CDR3 region has 17 residues. Germline CDR1 KGHDR, CDR2 SFDVKD. Trimming cost V 3 bases and J 0 bases; bases outside gene matches: 6.